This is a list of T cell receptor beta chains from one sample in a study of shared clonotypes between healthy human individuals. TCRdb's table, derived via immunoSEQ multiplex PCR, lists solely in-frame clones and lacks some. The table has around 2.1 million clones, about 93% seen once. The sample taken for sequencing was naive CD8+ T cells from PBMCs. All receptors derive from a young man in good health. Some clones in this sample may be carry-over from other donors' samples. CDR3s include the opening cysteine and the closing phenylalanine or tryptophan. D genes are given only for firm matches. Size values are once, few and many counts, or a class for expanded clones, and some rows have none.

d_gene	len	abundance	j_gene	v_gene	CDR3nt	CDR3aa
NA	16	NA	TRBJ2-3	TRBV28	TGTGCCAGCAGTTTCATTACAGGCCTTAGCACAGATACGCAGTATTTT	CASSFITGLSTDTQYF
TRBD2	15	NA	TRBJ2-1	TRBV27	TGTGCCAGCAGATGGGGACTAGCGGGAGGCACTGAGCAGTTCTTC	CASRWGLAGGTEQFF
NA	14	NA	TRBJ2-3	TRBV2	TGTGCCAGCAGTGAAGCGCGGCTTCCAGATACGCAGTATTTT	CASSEARLPDTQYF
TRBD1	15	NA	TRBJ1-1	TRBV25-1	TGTGCCAGCAGTGAACTATGGCAGGGGGCGACTGAAGCTTTCTTT	CASSELWQGATEAFF
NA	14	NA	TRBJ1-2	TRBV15	TGTGCCACCAAGTCGACAGACTCTAACTATGGCTACACCTTC	CATKSTDSNYGYTF
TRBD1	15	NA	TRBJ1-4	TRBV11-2	TGTGCCAGCAGCTTAGGGGACAGGCCTATCGAAAAACTGTTTTTT	CASSLGDRPIEKLFF
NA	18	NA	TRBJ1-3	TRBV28	TGTGCCAGCAGTTCCCCCCCCCAGACGGCTTTCTCTGGAAACACCATATATTTT	CASSSPPQTAFSGNTIYF
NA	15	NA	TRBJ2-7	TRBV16	TGTGCCAGCAGCCAGTCGCCCGGGCCCTCCTACGAGCAGTACTTC	CASSQSPGPSYEQYF
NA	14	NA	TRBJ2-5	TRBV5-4	TGTGCCAGCAGCTTCGTCCCGGGAGAAGAGACCCAGTACTTC	CASSFVPGEETQYF
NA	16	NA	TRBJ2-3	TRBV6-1	TGTGCCAGCAGTGCATACAGGGTTGCGAGGACAGATACGCAGTATTTT	CASSAYRVARTDTQYF
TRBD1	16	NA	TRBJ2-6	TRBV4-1	TGCGCCAGCAGCCCAACAGGGGCCTCTGGGGCCAACGTCCTGACTTTC	CASSPTGASGANVLTF
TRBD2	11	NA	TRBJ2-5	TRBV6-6	TGTGCCAGCAGACTAGCGGAGACCCAGTACTTC	CASRLAETQYF
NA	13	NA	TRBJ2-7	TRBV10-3	TGTGCCATCAGTGACGGGCTAGAACACGAGCAGTACTTC	CAISDGLEHEQYF
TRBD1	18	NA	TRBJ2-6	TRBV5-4	TGTGCCAGCAGCTTACCGGGACAGGTTTTCTCTGGGGCCAACGTCCTGACTTTC	CASSLPGQVFSGANVLTF
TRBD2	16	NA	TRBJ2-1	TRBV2	TGTGCCAGCTCACTTGTTCTGGCGGGAGAGCGCAATGAGCAGTTCTTC	CASSLVLAGERNEQFF
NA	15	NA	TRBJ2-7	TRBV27	TGTGCCAGCAGTTCGCGGGACCGATCAGCGGGCGAGCAGTACTTC	CASSSRDRSAGEQYF
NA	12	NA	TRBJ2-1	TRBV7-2	TGTGCCAGCAGCTTTCGACAGGCTAGGTCGTTCTTC	CASSFRQARSFF
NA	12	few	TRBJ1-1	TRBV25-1	TGTGCCAGCACCTTAGGTAGCACTGAAGCTTTCTTT	CASTLGSTEAFF
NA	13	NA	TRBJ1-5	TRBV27	TGTGCCAGCAGTTTATGGGGAAGTCAGCCCCAGCATTTT	CASSLWGSQPQHF
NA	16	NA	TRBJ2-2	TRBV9	TGTGCCAGCAGCGTAGTTGCAGTTCTGAACACCGGGGAGCTGTTTTTT	CASSVVAVLNTGELFF
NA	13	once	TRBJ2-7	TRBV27	TGTGCCAGCAGTTGGGGGTTCGAGTACGAGCAGTACTTC	CASSWGFEYEQYF
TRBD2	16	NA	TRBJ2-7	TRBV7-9	TGTGCCAGCAGCTCTCGGGGGGGGACGAATGTCTACGAGCAGTACTTC	CASSSRGGTNVYEQYF
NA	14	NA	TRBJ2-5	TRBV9	TGTGCCAGCAGCGTAGGTTTGTCACAAGAGACCCAGTACTTC	CASSVGLSQETQYF
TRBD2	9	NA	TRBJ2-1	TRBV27	TGTGCCAGGACGGGAGGAAGTTTCTTC	CARTGGSFF
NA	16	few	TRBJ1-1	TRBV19	TGTGCCAGTACCCTCTGGGCCAGGGGAGGGTACACTGAAGCTTTCTTT	CASTLWARGGYTEAFF
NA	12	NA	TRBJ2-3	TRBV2	TGTGCCAGCCCAAGCCTGGGAGATACGCAGTATTTT	CASPSLGDTQYF
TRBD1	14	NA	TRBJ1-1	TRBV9	TGTGCCAGCAGCCCAGGGGGCGCGGTGACTGAAGCTTTCTTT	CASSPGGAVTEAFF
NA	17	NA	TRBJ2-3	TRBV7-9	TGTGCCAGCAGCCAGGGGACTCTCCCTTCTATGGCAGATACGCAGTATTTT	CASSQGTLPSMADTQYF
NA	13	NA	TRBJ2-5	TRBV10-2	TGCGCCGGGGGACTTGGGCGATATGAGACCCAGTACTTC	CAGGLGRYETQYF
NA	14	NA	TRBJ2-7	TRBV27	TGTGCCAGCAGTCCACCGGGGCGCGGGGACGAGCAGTACTTC	CASSPPGRGDEQYF
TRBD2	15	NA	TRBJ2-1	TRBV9	TGTGCCAGCAGCGGGGCGGGAGTCCCCTACAATGAGCAGTTCTTC	CASSGAGVPYNEQFF
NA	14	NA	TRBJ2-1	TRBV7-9	TGTGCCAGCAGCTTAGGACGGTTATACAATGAGCAGTTCTTC	CASSLGRLYNEQFF
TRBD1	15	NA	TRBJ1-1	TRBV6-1	TGTGCCAGCAGTGAAGCACAGGGGGTCGGGTTTGAAGCTTTCTTT	CASSEAQGVGFEAFF
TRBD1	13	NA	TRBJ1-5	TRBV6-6	TGTGCCAACGGGGACAGAATCAATCAGCCCCAGCATTTT	CANGDRINQPQHF
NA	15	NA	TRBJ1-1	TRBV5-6	TGTGCCAGCAGCCCTATCGGACGGGGGAACACTGAAGCTTTCTTT	CASSPIGRGNTEAFF
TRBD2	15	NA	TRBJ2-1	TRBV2	TGTGCCAGCAGAACTAGCGGGGCAAGTTACAATGAGCAGTTCTTC	CASRTSGASYNEQFF
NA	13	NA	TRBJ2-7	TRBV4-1	TGCGCCAGCAGCCTCAGGGCTTCCTACGAGCAGTACTTC	CASSLRASYEQYF
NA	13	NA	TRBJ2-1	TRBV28	TGTGCCAGCAGTTTAGAAACTGACAATGAGCAGTTCTTC	CASSLETDNEQFF
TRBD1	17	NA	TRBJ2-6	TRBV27	TGTGCCAGCAGTCCCCGGGACAGACACTCTGGGGCCAACGTCCTGACTTTC	CASSPRDRHSGANVLTF
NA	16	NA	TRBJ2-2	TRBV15	TGTGCCACCAGCAGATACCGGGACTCGAACACCGGGGAGCTGTTTTTT	CATSRYRDSNTGELFF